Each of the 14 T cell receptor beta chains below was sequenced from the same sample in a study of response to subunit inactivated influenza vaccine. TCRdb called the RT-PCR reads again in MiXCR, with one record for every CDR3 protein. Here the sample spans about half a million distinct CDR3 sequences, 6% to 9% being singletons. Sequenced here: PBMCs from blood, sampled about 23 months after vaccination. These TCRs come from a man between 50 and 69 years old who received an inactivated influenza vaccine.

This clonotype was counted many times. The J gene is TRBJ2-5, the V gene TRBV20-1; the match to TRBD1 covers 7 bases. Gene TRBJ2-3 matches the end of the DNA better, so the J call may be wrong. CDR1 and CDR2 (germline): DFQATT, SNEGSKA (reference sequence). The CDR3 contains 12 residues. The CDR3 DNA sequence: TGCAGTGCTAGACAGGGGGTGGGTACGCAGTATTTT. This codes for CSARQGVGTQYF.

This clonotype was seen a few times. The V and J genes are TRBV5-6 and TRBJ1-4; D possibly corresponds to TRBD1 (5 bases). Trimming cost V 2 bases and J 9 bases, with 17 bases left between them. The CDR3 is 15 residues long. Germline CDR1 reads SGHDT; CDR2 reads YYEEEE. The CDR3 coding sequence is TGTGCCAGCAGCTTAGGGACCGATTGGGGGAAAAAACTGTTTTTT. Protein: CASSLGTDWGKKLFF.

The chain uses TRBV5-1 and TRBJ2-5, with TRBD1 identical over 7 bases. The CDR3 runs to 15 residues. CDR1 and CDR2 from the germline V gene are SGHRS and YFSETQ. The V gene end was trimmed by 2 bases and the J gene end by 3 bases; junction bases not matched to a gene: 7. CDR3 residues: CASSFYRGLKETQYF. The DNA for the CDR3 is TGCGCCAGCAGCTTTTACAGGGGCTTGAAAGAGACCCAGTACTTC.

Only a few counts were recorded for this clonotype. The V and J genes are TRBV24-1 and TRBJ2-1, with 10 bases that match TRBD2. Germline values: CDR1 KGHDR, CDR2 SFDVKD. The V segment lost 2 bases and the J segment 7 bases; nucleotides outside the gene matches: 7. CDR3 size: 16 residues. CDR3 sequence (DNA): TGTGCCACCAGTGATTCACTAGCGGGGCGTCGGAATGAGCAGTTCTTC. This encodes CATSDSLAGRRNEQFF.

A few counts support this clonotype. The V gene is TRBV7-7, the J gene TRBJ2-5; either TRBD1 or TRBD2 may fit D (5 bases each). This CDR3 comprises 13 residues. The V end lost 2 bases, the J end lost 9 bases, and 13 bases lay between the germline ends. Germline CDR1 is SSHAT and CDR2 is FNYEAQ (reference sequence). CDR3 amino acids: CASSLQVGTSQYF. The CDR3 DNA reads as TGTGCCAGCAGCTTACAGGTGGGGACGTCCCAGTACTTC.

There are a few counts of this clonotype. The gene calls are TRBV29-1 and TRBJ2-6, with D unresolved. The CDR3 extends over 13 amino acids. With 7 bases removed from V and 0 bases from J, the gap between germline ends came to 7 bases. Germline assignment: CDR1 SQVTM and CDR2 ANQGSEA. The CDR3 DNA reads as TGCAGCGCAAGGCGCTCTGGGGCCAACGTCCTGACTTTC. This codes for CSARRSGANVLTF.

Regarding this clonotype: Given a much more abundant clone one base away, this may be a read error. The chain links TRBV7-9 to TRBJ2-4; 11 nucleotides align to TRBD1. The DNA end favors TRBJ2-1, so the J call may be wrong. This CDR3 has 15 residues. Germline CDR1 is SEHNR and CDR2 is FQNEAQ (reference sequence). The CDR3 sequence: CASSWDRGDQNIQFF. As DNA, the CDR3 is TGTGCCAGCAGCTGGGACAGGGGGGACCAAAACATTCAGTTCTTC.

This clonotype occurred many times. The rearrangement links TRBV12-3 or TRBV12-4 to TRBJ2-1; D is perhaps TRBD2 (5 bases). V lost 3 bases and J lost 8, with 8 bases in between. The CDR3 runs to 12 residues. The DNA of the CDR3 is TGTGCCAGCAGTTTGGGGAGTTATGAGCAGTTCTTC. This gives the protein CASSLGSYEQFF.

The CDR3 DNA follows: TGCGCCAGCAGCCAAGGGTCCATTGCCTACGAGCAGTACTTC. Translated, it gives CASSQGSIAYEQYF. The chain carries TRBV4-1 and TRBJ2-7, with D uncertain. V lost 1 base and J lost 2, with 9 bases in between. The CDR3 covers 14 residues. The germline V gene has CDR1 MGHRA and CDR2 YSYEKL.

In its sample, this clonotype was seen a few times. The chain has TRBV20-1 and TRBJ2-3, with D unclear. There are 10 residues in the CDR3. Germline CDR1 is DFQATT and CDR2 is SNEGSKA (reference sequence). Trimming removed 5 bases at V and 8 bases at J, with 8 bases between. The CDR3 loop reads CSAFRGTQYF. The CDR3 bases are TGCAGTGCTTTTCGTGGTACGCAGTATTTT.

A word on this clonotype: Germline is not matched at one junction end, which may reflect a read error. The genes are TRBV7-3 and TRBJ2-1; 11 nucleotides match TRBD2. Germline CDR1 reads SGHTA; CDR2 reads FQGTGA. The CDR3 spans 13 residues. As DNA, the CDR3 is TGTGCCAGCAGCTTACAAGCTAGCGGGAGGCCGGACTTC. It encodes CASSLQASGRPDF.

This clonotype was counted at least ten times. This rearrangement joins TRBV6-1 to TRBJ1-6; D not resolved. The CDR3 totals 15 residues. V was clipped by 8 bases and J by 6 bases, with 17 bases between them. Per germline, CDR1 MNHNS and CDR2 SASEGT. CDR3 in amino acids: CASRALGSGNSPLHF. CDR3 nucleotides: TGTGCCAGCCGCGCCCTTGGGTCCGGTAATTCACCCCTCCACTTT.

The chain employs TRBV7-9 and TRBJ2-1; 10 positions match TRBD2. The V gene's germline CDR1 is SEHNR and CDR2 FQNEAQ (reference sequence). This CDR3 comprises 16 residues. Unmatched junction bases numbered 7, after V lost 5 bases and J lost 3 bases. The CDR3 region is CASSITQRGGYNEQFF. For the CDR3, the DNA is TGTGCCAGCAGCATTACCCAGCGGGGGGGCTACAATGAGCAGTTCTTC.

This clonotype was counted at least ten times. The CDR3 loop is CASSLEGIHEQFF. CDR3 bases: TGTGCCAGCAGCTTAGAGGGTATTCATGAGCAGTTCTTC. The chain combines TRBV7-2 with TRBJ2-1; no clear D gene. CDR3 length equals 13 residues. Per the germline V gene, CDR1 is SGHTA and CDR2 is FQGNSA. V lost 1 base, J lost 8 bases, and 9 bases lay in between.